Listed here is a single T cell receptor (beta chain). The entry originates in a study of shared clonotypes between healthy human individuals. Study-wide context: Each donor's CD8 memory used one plate, CD8 naive two, each CD4 subset three.

Clones were read by immunoSEQ multiplex PCR, and TCRdb kept only the in-frame ones, dropping some. The sample has a few hundred thousand clones; about 74% are singletons. This CDR3 is built from 15 residues. V lost 3 bases, J lost 1 base, and 1 base stayed unmatched. Germline CDR1 and CDR2: SGHKS and YYEKEE (reference sequence). The sequenced sample was memory CD4+ T cells sorted from blood. Subset meaning: CD45RA-negative fraction. The chain carries TRBV5-5 and TRBJ2-7, with 13 bases that match TRBD2. This sequence was found in a young man in good health. The CDR3 here is CASSWGLAGSYEQYF. In DNA, the CDR3 is TGTGCCAGCAGCTGGGGACTAGCGGGATCCTACGAGCAGTACTTC.